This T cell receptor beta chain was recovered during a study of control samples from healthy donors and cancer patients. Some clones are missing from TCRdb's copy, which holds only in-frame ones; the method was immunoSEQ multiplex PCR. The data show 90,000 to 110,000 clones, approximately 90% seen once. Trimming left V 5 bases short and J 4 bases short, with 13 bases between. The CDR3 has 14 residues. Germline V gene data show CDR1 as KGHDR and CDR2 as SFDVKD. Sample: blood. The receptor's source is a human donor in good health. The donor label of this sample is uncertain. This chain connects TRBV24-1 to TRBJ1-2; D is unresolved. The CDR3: CATSAPDGVYGYTF. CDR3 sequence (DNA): TGTGCCACCAGTGCCCCCGACGGCGTCTATGGCTACACCTTC.